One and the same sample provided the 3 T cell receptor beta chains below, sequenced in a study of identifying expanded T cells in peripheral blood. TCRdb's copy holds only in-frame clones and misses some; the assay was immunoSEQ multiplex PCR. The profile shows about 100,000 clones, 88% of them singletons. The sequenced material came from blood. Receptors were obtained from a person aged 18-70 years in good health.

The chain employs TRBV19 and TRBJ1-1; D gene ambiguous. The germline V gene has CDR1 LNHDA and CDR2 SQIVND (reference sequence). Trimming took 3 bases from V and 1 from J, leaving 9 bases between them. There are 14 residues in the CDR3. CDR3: CASSIGGRNTEAFF. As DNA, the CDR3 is TGTGCCAGTAGTATTGGCGGACGGAACACTGAAGCTTTCTTT.

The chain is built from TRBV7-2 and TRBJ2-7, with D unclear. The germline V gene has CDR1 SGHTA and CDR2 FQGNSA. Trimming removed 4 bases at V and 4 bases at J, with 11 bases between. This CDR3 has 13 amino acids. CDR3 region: CASSSRAAYEQYF. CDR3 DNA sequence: TGTGCCAGCAGCTCCCGGGCCGCTTACGAGCAGTACTTC.

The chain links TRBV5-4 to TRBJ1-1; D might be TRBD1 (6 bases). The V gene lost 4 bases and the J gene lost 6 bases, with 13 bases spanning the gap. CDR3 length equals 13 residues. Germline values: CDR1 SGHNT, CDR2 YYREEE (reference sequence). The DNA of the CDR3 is TGTGCCAGCAGCCAGCACAGGGACTCTGAAGCTTTCTTT. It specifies CASSQHRDSEAFF.